This TCR beta chain stems from a study of OX40 agonist ivuxolimab in advanced cancers. Study-wide context: Patient treatment consisted of intravenous ivuxolimab administration every 2 weeks at 0.01 to 10 mg/kg. Patients with hepatocellular carcinoma, melanoma, renal cell or head and neck cancer made up the dose-escalation patients. Whole-study results and caveats: In CD8+ T cells, expanded clones were on average more numerous than in CD4+.

Profiled with immunoSEQ multiplex PCR; TCRdb holds only in-frame clones, not every one. The sample carries 53,000 or so clones, roughly 84% recorded once. On this clone: Its antigen is currently unknown.

Autoimmune disease history or systemic immunosuppression barred patients. This clonotype was obtained from an adult with an advanced solid tumor such as melanoma, head and neck, liver or kidney cancer. This specimen was CD4+ or CD8+ T cells sorted from blood, taken in a trial of the OX40 agonist ivuxolimab.

This CDR3 reads CASSLGQGVNSPLHF. The CDR3 DNA follows: TGCGCCAGCAGCTTGGGACAGGGGGTGAATTCACCCCTCCACTTT. This sequence joins TRBV5-1 and TRBJ1-6; 9 nucleotides agree with TRBD1. With V trimmed by 0 bases and J by 7 bases, 2 bases remained unmatched. Germline CDR1 and CDR2: SGHRS and YFSETQ. This CDR3 is 15 amino acids long.